The entry that follows covers one T cell receptor (beta chain) sequence. This specimen belongs to a study of beta chain features in type 1 diabetes. Expressed TCRB transcripts were sequenced because the entire RNA isolate underwent reverse transcription. TCRdb's table, derived via immunoSEQ multiplex PCR, lists solely in-frame clones and lacks some. The sample has roughly 140,000 clones, about 8.1% seen once; the top ten hold 0.65%. This sequence was found in a man aged 18 to 35 in good health. The material sequenced was central memory CD4+ T cells from blood.

CDR3 sequence (DNA): TGTGCCAGCAGCTTAAGAGCGGGGGGCCAAGAGACCCAGTACTTC. Protein product: CASSLRAGGQETQYF. This rearrangement joins TRBV7-7 to TRBJ2-5; 9 nucleotides align to TRBD2. V shed 2 bases, J shed 1 base, and the junction held 2 bases outside the gene matches. The CDR3 is 15 residues long. Germline loops: CDR1 SSHAT, CDR2 FNYEAQ (reference sequence).